These 6 T cell receptor beta chains were all obtained from the same sample, sequenced in a study of PD-L1 blockade in urothelial cancer. Assay: immunoSEQ multiplex PCR; the TCRdb copy retains only in-frame clones and omits some. The data contain under 40,000 clones, roughly 90% of them seen just once; the ten biggest clones take up roughly 8%. This material consisted of PBMCs, taken around atezolizumab (anti-PD-L1) treatment. The receptors come from a man between 65 and 85 years old with urothelial cancer.

The chain couples TRBV18 to TRBJ2-7; 11 nucleotides line up with TRBD1. The V gene's germline CDR1 is KGHSH and CDR2 LQKENI. This CDR3 contains 14 residues. V shed 2 bases, J shed 6 bases, and the junction held 3 bases outside the gene matches. CDR3 sequence (DNA): TGTGCCAGCTCACCAACGGACAGGGGGCTCGAGCAGTACTTC. Its translation is CASSPTDRGLEQYF.

This chain connects TRBV27 to TRBJ1-1, with 9 bases lining up with TRBD1. The CDR3 is made up of 13 amino acids. V shed 5 bases, J shed 5 bases, and the junction held 3 bases outside the gene matches. Germline loops: CDR1 MNHEY, CDR2 SMNVEV (reference sequence). CDR3: CASSGTGRTEAFF. The CDR3 bases are TGTGCCAGCAGTGGGACAGGGCGGACTGAAGCTTTCTTT.

This sequence joins TRBV12-5 and TRBJ2-1; TRBD1 agrees at 9 bases. V shed 5 bases, J shed 7 bases, and the junction held 15 bases outside the gene matches. Germline assignment: CDR1 LGHNT and CDR2 FRNRAP. This CDR3 is built from 17 residues. The CDR3 nucleotides are TGTGCTAGTGGTATATATGACAGGGGGTATAGGCCGAATGAGCAGTTCTTC. Its protein product is CASGIYDRGYRPNEQFF.

A word on this clone: Other DNA sequences within the sample encode an identical CDR3. This chain uses TRBV29-1 with TRBJ2-1; 8 positions agree with TRBD1. This CDR3 is 13 amino acids long. V dropped 4 bases and J dropped 2; count of bases not matched to a gene: 1. The germline V gene encodes CDR1 SQVTM and CDR2 ANQGSEA. CDR3 nucleotide sequence: TGCAGCGTTGGACAGGGGACCTACAATGAGCAGTTCTTC. Its protein is CSVGQGTYNEQFF.

This chain links TRBV18 with TRBJ2-7; the match to TRBD2 covers 12 bases. Germline-derived CDR1 and CDR2 are KGHSH and LQKENI. V lost 5 bases to trimming and J lost 5 bases; unmatched junction nucleotides: 4. CDR3 size: 14 residues. Here the CDR3 reads CASSMGLAGDEQYF. In DNA form, the CDR3 reads TGTGCCAGCTCAATGGGACTAGCGGGTGACGAGCAGTACTTC.

The chain has TRBV10-3 and TRBJ2-7, with 15 positions matching TRBD2. Germline CDR1 is ENHRY and CDR2 is SYGVKD. The V gene end was trimmed by 5 bases and the J gene end by 1 base; junction bases not matched to a gene: 9. The CDR3 covers 18 residues. Here the CDR3 reads CAISSGTSGRQNSYEQYF. CDR3 DNA: TGTGCCATCAGTTCAGGGACTAGCGGGAGGCAAAATTCCTACGAGCAGTACTTC.